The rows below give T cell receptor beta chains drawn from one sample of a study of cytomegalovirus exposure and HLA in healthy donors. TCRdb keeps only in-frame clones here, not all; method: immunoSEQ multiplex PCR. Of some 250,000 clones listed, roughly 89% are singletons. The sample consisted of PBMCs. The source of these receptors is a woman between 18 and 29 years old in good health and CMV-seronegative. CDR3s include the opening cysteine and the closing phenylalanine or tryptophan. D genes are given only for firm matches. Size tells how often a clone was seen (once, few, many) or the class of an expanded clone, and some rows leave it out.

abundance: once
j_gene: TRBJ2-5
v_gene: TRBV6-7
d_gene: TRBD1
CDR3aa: CASVNRGKTQYF
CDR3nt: TGTGCCAGTGTCAACAGGGGTAAGACCCAGTACTTC

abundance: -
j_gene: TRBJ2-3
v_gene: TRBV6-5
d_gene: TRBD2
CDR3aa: CASSGSGGFTDTQYF
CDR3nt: TGTGCCAGCAGTGGGAGCGGGGGGTTTACAGATACGCAGTATTTT

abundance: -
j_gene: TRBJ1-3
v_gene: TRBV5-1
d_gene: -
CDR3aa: CASSWEGSGNTIYF
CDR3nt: TGCGCCAGCAGCTGGGAGGGCTCTGGAAACACCATATATTTT

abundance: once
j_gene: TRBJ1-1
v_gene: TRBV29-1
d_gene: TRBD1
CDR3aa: CSVGLGDRDLDTEAFF
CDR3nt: TGCAGCGTTGGCCTTGGGGACAGGGATCTGGACACTGAAGCTTTCTTT

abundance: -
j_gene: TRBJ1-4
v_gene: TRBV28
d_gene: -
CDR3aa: CASRDSLSATNEKLFF
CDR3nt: TGTGCCAGCAGGGACAGTTTATCCGCAACTAATGAAAAACTGTTTTTT

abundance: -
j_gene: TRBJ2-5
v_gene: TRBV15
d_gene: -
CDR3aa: CATSRDGAETQYF
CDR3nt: TGTGCCACCAGCAGAGATGGTGCGGAGACCCAGTACTTC

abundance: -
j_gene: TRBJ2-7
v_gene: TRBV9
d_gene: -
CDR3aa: CASSVSGERWTEQYF
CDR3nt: TGTGCCAGCAGCGTTTCGGGGGAGCGGTGGACCGAGCAGTACTTC

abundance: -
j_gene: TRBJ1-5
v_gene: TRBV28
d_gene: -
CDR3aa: CASSVSPGSWSNQPQHF
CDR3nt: TGTGCCAGCAGCGTTTCACCAGGGTCTTGGAGCAATCAGCCCCAGCATTTT

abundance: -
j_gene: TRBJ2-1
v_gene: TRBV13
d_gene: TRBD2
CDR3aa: CASSPGGTYNEQFF
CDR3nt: TGTGCCAGCAGCCCCGGGGGGACCTACAATGAGCAGTTCTTC

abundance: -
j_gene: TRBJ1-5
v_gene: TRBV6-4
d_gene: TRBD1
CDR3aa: CASAGQEDQPQHF
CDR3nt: TGTGCCAGCGCTGGACAGGAAGATCAGCCCCAGCATTTT

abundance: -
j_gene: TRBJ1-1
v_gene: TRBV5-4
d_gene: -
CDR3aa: CASSLGLQAFF
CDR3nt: TGTGCCAGCAGCTTGGGACTCCAAGCTTTCTTT

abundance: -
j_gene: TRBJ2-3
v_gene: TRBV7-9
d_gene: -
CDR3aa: CASSLGGPSTDTQYF
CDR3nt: TGTGCCAGCAGCTTAGGGGGGCCTAGCACAGATACGCAGTATTTT

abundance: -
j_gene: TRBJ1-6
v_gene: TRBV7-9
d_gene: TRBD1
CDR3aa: CASSLGQGSYNSPLHF
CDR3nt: TGTGCCAGCAGCTTAGGACAGGGGTCCTATAATTCACCCCTCCACTTT

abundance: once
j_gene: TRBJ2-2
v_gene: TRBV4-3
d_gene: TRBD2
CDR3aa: CASSHTGLAGGWKPNTGELFF
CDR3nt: TGCGCCAGCAGCCACACAGGACTAGCGGGGGGGTGGAAACCGAACACCGGGGAGCTGTTTTTT

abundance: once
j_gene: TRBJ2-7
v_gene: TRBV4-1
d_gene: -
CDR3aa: CASSQDQGFPSYEQYF
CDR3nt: TGCGCCAGCAGCCAAGATCAGGGGTTCCCTTCCTACGAGCAGTACTTC

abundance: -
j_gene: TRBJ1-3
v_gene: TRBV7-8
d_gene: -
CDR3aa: CASSSQGFFGNTIYF
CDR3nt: TGTGCCAGCAGCAGTCAGGGGTTCTTCGGAAACACCATATATTTT

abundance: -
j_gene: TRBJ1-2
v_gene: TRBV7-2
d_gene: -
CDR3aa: CASSPPGGWRGYTF
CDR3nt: TGTGCCAGCAGCCCCCCGGGAGGTTGGCGAGGCTACACCTTC

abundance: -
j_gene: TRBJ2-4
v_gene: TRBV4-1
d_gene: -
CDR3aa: CASSPQALAKNIQYF
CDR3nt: TGCGCCAGCAGCCCACAGGCGCTCGCCAAAAACATTCAGTACTTC

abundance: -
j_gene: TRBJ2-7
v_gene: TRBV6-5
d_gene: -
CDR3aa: CASSYEGQGPYEQYF
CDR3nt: TGTGCCAGCAGTTACGAAGGGCAGGGGCCCTACGAGCAGTACTTC

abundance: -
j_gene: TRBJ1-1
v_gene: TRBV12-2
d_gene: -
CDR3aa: CASRLARSVNTEAFF
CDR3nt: TGTGCAAGTCGCTTAGCGAGATCGGTGAACACTGAAGCTTTCTTT

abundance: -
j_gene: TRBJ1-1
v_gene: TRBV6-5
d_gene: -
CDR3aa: CASSTDRLNTEAFF
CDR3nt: TGTGCCAGCAGTACCGACAGGCTGAACACTGAAGCTTTCTTT

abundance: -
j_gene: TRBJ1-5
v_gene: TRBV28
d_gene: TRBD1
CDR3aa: CASSLWGTGNQPQHF
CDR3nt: TGTGCCAGCAGTTTATGGGGGACAGGCAATCAGCCCCAGCATTTT

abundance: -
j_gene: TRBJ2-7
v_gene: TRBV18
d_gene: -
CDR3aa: CASSPTERTYEQYF
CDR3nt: TGTGCCAGCTCACCAACCGAGAGGACCTACGAGCAGTACTTC

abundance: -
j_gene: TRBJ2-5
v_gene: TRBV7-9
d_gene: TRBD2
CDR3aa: CASSLGETSGGKETQYF
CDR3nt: TGTGCCAGCAGCTTAGGGGAGACTAGCGGGGGTAAAGAGACCCAGTACTTC

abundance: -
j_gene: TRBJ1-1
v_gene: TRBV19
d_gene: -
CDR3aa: CASSIDRIENTEAFF
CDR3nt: TGTGCCAGTAGTATAGACAGGATCGAGAACACTGAAGCTTTCTTT

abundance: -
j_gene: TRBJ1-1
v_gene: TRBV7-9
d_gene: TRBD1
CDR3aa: CASIDRGDTEAFF
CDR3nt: TGTGCCAGCATCGACAGGGGCGACACTGAAGCTTTCTTT

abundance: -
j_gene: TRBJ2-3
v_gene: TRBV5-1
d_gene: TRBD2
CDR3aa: CASNLLTSGGEDTQYF
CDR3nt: TGCGCCAGCAACCTACTGACTAGCGGGGGCGAGGATACGCAGTATTTT

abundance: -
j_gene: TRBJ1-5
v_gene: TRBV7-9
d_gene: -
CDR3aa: CASAAGGMSNQPQHF
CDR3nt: TGTGCCAGCGCGGCGGGGGGGATGAGCAATCAGCCCCAGCATTTT

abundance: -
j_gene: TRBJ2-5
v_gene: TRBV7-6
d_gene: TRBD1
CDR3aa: CAVQQLMTGGGSETQYF
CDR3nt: TGTGCCGTCCAGCAGCTTATGACAGGGGGGGGATCAGAGACCCAGTACTTC

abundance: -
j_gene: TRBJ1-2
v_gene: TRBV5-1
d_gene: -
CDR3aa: CASSLEGGSRGYTF
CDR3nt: TGCGCCAGCAGCTTGGAGGGAGGGTCTCGGGGCTACACCTTC

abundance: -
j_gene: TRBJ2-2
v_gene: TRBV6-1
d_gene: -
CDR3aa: CASSSGSGGELFF
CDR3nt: TGTGCCAGCAGTTCAGGGTCGGGCGGGGAGCTGTTTTTT

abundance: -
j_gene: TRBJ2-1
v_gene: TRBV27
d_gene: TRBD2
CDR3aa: CATRTSPYNEQFF
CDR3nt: TGTGCCACCAGGACTAGCCCCTACAATGAGCAGTTCTTC

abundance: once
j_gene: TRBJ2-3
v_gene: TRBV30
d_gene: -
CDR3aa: CAWKEGWVGQYF
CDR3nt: TGTGCCTGGAAGGAGGGCTGGGTGGGGCAGTATTTT

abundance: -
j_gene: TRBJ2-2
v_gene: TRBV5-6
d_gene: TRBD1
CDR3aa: CASSFYQGAPRMSTGELFF
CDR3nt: TGTGCCAGCAGCTTTTACCAGGGGGCGCCCCGCATGAGTACCGGGGAGCTGTTTTTT

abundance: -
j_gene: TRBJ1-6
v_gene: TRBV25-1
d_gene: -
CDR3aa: CASGRDRDSPLHF
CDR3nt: TGTGCCAGCGGGAGAGATAGAGATTCACCCCTCCACTTT

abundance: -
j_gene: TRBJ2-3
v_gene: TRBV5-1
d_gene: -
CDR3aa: CASSLASGSTDTQYF
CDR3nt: TGCGCCAGCAGCTTGGCGTCAGGGTCAACAGATACGCAGTATTTT

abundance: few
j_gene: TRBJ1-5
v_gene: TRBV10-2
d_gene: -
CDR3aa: CASRLPDNNQPQHF
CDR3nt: TGCGCCAGCAGGCTCCCCGACAACAATCAGCCCCAGCATTTT

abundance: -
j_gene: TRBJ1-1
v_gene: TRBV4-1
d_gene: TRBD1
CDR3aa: CASSQGTGGWNTEAFF
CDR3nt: TGCGCCAGCAGCCAAGGCACAGGGGGCTGGAACACTGAAGCTTTCTTT

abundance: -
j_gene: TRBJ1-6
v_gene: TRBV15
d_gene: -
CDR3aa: CATSRDRGSSYNSPLHF
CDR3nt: TGTGCCACCAGCAGAGATCGGGGGAGCTCCTATAATTCACCCCTCCACTTT

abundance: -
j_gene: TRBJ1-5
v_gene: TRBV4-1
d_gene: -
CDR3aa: CASSQDVRGISNQPQHF
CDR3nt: TGCGCCAGCAGCCAAGATGTCCGGGGGATTAGCAATCAGCCCCAGCATTTT